The clone carrying this TCR beta chain was seen once. The data were obtained in a study of blood T cell repertoires in COVID-19. Across the whole study: PBMCs, B-cell-depleted T cells, or T cells provided the cDNA or gDNA that made up the material.

Profiling relied on immunoSEQ multiplex PCR, and the TCRdb table lists in-frame clones only, not all of them. The table shows some 220,000 clones, with around 80% occurring only once. Germline-derived CDR1 and CDR2 are SGHAT and FQNNGV. V shed 1 base and J shed 4 bases, with 10 bases lying between them. The CDR3 is 14 residues long. Recruited during active infection, patients (from Seattle) were subsequently followed longitudinally. The sequence derives from a woman in her 30s with COVID-19, enrolled during active disease. The genes are TRBV11-2 and TRBJ1-1; D gene ambiguous. The sequencing sample was made of peripheral blood. CDR3 DNA: TGTGCCAGCAGCTTAGGGAGGGTAGGCACTGAAGCTTTCTTT. Translation gives CASSLGRVGTEAFF.